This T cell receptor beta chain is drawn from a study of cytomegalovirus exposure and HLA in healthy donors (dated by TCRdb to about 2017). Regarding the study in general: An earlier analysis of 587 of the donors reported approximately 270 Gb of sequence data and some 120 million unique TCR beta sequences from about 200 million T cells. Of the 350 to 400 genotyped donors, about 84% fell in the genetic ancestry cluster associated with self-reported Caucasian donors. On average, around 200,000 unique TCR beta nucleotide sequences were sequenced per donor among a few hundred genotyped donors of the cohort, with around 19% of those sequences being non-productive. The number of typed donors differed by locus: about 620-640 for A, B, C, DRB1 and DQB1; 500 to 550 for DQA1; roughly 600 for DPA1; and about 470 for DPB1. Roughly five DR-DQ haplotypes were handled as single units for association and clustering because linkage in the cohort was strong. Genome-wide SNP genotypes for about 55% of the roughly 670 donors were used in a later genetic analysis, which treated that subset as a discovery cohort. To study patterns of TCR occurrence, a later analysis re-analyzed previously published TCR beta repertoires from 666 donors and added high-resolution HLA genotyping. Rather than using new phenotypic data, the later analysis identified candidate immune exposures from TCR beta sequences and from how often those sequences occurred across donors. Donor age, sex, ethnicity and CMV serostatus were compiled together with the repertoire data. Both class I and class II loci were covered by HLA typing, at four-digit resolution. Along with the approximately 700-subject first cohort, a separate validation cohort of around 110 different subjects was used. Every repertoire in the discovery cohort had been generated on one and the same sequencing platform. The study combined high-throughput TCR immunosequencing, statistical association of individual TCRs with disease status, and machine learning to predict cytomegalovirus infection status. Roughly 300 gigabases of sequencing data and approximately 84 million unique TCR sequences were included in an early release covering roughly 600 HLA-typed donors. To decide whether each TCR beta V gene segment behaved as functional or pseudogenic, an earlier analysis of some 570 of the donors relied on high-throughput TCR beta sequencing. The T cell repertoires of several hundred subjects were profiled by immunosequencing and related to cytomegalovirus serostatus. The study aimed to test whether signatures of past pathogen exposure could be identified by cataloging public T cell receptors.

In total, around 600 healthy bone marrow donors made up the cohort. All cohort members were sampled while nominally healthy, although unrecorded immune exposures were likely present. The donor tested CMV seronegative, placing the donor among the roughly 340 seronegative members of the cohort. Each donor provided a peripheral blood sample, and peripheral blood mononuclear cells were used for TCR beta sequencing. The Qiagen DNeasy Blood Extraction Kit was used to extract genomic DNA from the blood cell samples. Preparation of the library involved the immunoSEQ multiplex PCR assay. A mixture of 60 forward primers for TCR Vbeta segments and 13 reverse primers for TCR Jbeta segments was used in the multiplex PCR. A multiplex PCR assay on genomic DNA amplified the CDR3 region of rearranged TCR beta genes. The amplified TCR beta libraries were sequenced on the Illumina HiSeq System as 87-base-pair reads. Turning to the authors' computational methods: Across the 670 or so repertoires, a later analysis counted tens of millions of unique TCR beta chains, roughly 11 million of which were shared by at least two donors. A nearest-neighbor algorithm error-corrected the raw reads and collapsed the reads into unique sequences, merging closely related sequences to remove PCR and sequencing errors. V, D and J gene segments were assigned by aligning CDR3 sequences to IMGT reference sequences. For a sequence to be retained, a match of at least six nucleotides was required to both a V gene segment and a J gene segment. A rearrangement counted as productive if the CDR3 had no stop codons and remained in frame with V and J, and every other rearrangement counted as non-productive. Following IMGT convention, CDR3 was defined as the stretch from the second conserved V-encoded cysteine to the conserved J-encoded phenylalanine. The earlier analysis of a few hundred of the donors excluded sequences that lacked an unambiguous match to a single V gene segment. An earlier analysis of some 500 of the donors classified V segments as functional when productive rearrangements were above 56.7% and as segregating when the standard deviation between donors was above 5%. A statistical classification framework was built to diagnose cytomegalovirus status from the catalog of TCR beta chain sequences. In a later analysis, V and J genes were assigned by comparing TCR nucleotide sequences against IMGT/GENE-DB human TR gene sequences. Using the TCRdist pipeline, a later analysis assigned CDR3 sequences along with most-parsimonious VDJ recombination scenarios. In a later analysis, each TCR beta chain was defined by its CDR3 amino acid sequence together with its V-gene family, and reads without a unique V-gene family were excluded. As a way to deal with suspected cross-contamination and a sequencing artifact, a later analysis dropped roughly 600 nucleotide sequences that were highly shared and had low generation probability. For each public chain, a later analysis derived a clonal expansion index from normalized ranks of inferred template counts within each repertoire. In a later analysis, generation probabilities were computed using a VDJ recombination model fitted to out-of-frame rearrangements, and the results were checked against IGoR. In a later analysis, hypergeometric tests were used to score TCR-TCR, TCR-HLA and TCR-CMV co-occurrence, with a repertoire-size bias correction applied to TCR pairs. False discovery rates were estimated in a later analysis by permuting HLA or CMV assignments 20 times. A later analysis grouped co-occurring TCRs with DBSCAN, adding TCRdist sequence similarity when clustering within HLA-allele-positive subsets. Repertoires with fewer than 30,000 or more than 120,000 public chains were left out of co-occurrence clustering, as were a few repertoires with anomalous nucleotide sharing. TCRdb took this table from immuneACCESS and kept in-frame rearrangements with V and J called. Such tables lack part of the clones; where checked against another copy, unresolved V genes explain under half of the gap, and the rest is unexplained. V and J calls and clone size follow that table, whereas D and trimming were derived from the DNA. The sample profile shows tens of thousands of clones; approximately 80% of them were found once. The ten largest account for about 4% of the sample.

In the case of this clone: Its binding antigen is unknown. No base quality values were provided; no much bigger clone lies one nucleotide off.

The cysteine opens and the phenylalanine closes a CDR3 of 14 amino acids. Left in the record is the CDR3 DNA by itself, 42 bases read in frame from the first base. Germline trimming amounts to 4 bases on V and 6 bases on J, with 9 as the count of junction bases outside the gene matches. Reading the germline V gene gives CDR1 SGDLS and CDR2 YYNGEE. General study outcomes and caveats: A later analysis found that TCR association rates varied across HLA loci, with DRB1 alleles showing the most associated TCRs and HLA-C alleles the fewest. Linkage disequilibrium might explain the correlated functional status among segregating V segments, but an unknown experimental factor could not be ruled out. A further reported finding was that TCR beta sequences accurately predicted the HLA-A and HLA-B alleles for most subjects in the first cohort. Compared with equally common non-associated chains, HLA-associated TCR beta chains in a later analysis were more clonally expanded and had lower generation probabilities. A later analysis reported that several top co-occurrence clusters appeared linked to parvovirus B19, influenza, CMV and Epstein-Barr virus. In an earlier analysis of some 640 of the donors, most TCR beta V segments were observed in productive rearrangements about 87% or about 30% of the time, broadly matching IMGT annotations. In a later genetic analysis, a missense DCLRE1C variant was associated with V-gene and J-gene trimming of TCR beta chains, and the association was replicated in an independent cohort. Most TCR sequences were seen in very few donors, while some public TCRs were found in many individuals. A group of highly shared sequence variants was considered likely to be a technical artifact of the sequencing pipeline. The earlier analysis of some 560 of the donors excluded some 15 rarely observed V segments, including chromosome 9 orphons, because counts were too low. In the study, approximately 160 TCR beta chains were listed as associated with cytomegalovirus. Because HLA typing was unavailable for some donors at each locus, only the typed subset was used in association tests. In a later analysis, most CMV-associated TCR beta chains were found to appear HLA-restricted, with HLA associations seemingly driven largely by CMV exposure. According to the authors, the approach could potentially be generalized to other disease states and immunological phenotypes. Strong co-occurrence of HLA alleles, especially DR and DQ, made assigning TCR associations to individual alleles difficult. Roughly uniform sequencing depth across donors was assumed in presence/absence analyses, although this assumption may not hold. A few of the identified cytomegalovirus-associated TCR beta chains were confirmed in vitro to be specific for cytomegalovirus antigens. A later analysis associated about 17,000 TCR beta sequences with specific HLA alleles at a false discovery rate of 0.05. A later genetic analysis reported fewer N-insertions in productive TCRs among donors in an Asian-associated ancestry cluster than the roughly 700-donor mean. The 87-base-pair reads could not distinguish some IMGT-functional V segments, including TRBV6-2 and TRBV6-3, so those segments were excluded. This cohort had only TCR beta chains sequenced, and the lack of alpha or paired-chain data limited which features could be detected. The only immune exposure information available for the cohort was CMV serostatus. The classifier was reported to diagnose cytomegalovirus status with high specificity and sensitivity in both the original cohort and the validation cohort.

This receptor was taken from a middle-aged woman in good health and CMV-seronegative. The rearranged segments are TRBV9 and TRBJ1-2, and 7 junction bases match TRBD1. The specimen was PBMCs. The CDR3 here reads CASSPRGQDHGYTF. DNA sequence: TGTGCCAGCAGCCCCCGCGGACAGGATCATGGCTACACCTTC.